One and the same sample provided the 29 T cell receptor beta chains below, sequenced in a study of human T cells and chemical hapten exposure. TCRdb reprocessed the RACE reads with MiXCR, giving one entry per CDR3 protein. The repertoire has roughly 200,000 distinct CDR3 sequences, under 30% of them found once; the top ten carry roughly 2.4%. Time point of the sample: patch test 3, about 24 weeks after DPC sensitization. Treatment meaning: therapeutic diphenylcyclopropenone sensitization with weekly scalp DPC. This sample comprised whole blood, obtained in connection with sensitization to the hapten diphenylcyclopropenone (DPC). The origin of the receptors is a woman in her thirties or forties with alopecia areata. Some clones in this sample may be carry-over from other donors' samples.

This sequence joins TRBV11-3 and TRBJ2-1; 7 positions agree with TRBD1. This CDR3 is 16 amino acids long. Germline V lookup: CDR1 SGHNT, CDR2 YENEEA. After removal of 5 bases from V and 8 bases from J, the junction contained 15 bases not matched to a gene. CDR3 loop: CASSPTGQSGKDEQFF. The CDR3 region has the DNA TGTGCCAGCAGCCCGACGGGACAGTCGGGCAAGGATGAGCAGTTCTTC. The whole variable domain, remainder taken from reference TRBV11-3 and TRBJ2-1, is EAGVVQSPRYKIIEKKQPVAFWCNPISGHNTLYWYLQNLGQGPELLIRYENEEAVDDSQLPKDRFSAERLKGVDSTLKIQPAELGDSAVYLCASSPTGQSGKDEQFFGPGTRLTVL.

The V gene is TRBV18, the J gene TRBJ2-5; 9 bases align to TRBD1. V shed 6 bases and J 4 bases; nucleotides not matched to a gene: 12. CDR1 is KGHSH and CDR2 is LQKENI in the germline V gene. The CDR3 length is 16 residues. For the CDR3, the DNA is TGTGCCAGCTCCCTCCGCTCGTTGGACAGGGGAGAGACCCAGTACTTC. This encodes CASSLRSLDRGETQYF.

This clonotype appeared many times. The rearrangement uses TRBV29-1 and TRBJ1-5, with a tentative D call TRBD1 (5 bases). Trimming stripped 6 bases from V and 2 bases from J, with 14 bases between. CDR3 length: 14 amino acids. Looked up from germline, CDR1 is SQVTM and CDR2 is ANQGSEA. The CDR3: CSVGSGTGNQPQHF. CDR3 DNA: TGCAGCGTCGGATCCGGGACTGGCAATCAGCCCCAGCATTTT.

The CDR3 DNA sequence: TGTGCCACCGTTGACAGGGGGGTAGCTTTCTTT. Translating it yields CATVDRGVAFF. This chain connects TRBV24-1 to TRBJ1-1, with TRBD1 identical over 9 bases. CDR3 length: 11 amino acids. The germline gives CDR1 KGHDR, CDR2 SFDVKD. Trimming removed 9 bases from V and 10 bases from J; junction bases left unmatched: 5.

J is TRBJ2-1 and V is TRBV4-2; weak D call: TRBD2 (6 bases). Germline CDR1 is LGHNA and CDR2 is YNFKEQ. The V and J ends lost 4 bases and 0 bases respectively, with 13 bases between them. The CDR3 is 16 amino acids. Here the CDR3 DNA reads TGTGCCAGCAGCCTTTTACTAGCCAGCTCCTACAATGAGCAGTTCTTC. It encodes CASSLLLASSYNEQFF.

For the CDR3, the DNA is TGCAGCGTTGAGGGAAACAGGCGCACAGATACGCAGTATTTT. Translation: CSVEGNRRTDTQYF. This chain connects TRBV29-1 to TRBJ2-3; maybe TRBD1 (5 bases). The CDR3 totals 14 residues. Looked up from germline, CDR1 is SQVTM and CDR2 is ANQGSEA. Trimming cost V 3 bases and J 1 base, with 11 bases left between them.

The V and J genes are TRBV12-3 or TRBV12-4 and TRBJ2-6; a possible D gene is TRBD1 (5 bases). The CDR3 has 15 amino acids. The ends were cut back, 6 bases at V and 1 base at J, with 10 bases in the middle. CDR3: CASRPDSSGANVLTF. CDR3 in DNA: TGTGCCAGCAGGCCAGACAGTTCTGGGGCCAACGTCCTGACTTTC.

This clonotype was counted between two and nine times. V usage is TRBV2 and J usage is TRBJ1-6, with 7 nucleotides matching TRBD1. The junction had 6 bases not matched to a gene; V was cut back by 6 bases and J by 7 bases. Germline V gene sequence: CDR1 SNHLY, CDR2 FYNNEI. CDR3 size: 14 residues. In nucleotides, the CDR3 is TGTGCCAGCAGGGGCACAGGGGCGAATTCACCCCTCCACTTT. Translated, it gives CASRGTGANSPLHF.

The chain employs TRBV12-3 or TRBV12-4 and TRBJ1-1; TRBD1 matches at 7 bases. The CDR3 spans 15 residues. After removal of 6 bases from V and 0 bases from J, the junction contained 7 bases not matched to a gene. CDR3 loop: CASRRPDRVNTEAFF. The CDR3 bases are TGTGCCAGCAGGCGCCCAGACAGGGTGAACACTGAAGCTTTCTTT.

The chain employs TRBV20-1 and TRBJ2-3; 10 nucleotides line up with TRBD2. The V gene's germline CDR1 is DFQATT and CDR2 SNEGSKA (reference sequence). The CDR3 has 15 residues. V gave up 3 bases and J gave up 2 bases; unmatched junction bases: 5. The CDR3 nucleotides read TGCAGTGCTAGCGGGCTAGCGGGAGCCACAGATACGCAGTATTTT. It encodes CSASGLAGATDTQYF.

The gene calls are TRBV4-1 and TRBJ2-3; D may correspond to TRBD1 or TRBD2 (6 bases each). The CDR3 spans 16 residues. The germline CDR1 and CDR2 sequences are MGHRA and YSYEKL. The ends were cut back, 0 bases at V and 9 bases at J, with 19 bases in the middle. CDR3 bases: TGCGCCAGCAGCCAAGATGTGCTAGCGCGTACAGGGACGCAGTATTTT. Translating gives CASSQDVLARTGTQYF.

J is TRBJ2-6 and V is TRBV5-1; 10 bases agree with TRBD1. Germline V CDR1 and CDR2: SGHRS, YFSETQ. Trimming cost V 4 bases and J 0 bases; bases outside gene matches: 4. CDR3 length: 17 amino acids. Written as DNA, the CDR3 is TGCGCCAGCAGCCCGGACAGGGGGGCCTCTGGGGCCAACGTCCTGACTTTC. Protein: CASSPDRGASGANVLTF. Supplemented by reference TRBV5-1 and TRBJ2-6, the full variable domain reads KAGVTQTPRYLIKTRGQQVTLSCSPISGHRSVSWYQQTPGQGLQFLFEYFSETQRNKGNFPGRFSGRQFSNSRSEMNVSTLELGDSALYLCASSPDRGASGANVLTFGAGSRLTVL.

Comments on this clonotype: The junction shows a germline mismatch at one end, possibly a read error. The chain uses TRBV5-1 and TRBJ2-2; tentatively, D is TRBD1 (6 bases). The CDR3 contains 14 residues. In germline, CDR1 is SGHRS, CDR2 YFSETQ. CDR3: CASSLRTDTGERFF. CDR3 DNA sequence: TGCGCCAGCAGCTTGAGGACAGACACCGGGGAGCGGTTTTTT.

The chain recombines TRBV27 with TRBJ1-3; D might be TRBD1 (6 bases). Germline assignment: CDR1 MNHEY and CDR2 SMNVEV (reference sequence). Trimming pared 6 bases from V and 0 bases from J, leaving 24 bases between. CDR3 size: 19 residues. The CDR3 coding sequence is TGTGCCAGCAGCCCACCCCCCGGGACATCTTTCAGCTCTGGAAACACCATATATTTT. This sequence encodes CASSPPPGTSFSSGNTIYF.

CDR3 DNA sequence: TGTGCCAGCAGTGAATCCTGGGATGAGCAGTTCTTC. It is translated as CASSESWDEQFF. This rearrangement joins TRBV6-1 to TRBJ2-1, with D uncertain. V lost 2 bases, J lost 8 bases, and 7 bases lay in between. The CDR3 loop spans 12 amino acids. The germline gives CDR1 MNHNS, CDR2 SASEGT.

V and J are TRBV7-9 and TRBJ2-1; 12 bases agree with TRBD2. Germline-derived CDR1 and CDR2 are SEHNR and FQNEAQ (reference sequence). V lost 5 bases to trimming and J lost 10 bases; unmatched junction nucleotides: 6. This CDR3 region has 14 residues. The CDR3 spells CASSASGRAGEQFF. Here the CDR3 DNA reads TGTGCCAGCAGCGCTAGCGGGAGGGCCGGCGAGCAGTTCTTC.

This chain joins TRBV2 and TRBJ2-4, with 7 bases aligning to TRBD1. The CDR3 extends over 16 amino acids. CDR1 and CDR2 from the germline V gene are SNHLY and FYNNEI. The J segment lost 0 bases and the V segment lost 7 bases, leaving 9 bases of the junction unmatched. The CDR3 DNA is TGTGCCAGCAACGACGGGACAGCCCTAGCCAAAAACATTCAGTACTTC. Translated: CASNDGTALAKNIQYF.

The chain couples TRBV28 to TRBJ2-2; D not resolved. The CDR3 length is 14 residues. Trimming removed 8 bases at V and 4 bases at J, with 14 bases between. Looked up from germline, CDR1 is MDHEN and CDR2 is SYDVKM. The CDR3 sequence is CASEFGSGTGELFF. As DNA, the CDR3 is TGTGCCAGCGAGTTTGGGTCCGGCACCGGGGAGCTGTTTTTT. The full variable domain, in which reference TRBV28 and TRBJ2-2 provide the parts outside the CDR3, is DVKVTQSSRYLVKRTGEKVFLECVQDMDHENMFWYRQDPGLGLRLIYFSYDVKMKEKGDIPEGYSVSREKKERFSLILESASTNQTSMYLCASEFGSGTGELFFGEGSRLTVL.

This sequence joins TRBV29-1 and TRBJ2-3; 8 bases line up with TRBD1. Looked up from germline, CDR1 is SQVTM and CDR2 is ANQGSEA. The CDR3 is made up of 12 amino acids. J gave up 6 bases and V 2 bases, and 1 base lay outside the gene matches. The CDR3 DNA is TGCAGCGTTGAACAGGGGGCTGATACGCAGTATTTT. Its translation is CSVEQGADTQYF.

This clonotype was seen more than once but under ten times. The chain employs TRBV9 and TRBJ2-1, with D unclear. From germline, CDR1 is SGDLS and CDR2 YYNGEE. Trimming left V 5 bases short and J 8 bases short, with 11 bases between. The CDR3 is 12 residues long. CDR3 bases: TGTGCCAGCAGGATCAATGTGGATGAGCAGTTCTTC. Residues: CASRINVDEQFF. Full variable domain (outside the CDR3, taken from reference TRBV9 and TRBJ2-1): DSGVTQTPKHLITATGQRVTLRCSPRSGDLSVYWYQQSLDQGLQFLIQYYNGEERAKGNILERFSAQQFPDLHSELNLSSLELGDSALYFCASRINVDEQFFGPGTRLTVL.

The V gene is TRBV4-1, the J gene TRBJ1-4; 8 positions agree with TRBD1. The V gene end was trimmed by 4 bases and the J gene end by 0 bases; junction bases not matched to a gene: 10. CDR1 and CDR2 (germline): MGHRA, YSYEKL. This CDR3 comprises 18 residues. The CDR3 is CASSRTGINLATNEKLFF. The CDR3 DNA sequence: TGCGCCAGCAGCCGGACAGGGATCAACCTTGCAACTAATGAAAAACTGTTTTTT.

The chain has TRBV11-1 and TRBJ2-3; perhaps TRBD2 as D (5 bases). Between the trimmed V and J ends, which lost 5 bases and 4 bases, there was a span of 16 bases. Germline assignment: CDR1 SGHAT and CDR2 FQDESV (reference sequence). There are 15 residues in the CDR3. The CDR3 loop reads CASSPGSGRADTQYF. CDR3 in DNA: TGTGCCAGCAGCCCGGGGTCTGGTCGGGCAGATACGCAGTATTTT. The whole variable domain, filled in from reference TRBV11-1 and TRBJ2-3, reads EAEVAQSPRYKITEKSQAVAFWCDPISGHATLYWYRQILGQGPELLVQFQDESVVDDSQLPKDRFSAERLKGVDSTLKIQPAELGDSAMYLCASSPGSGRADTQYFGPGTRLTVL.

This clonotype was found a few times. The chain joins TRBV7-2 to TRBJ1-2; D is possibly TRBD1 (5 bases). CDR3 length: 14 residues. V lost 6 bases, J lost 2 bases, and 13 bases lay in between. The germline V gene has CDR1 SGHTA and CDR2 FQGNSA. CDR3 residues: CASSSQQGNYGYTF. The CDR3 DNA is TGTGCCAGCAGTTCCCAGCAGGGAAACTATGGCTACACCTTC.

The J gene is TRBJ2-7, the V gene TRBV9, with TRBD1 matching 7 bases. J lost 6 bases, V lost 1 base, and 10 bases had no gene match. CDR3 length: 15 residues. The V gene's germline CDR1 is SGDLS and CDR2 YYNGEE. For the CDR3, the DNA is TGTGCCAGCAGCGTACGGTCAGACAGGGCCGCCGAGCAGTACTTC. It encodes CASSVRSDRAAEQYF.

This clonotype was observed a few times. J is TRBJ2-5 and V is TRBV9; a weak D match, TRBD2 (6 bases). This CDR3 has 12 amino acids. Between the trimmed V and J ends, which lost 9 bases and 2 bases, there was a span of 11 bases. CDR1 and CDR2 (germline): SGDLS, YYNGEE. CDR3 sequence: CANARGQETQYF. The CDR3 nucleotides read TGTGCCAACGCACGGGGGCAAGAGACCCAGTACTTC.

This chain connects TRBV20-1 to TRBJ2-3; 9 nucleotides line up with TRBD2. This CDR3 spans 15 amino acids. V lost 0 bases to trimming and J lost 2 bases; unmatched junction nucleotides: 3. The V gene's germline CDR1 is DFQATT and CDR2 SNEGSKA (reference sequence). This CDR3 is CSARELAGDTDTQYF. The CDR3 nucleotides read TGCAGTGCTAGAGAACTAGCGGGCGACACAGATACGCAGTATTTT.

The CDR3 DNA reads TGCAGTTCCGGCCCCCAGGTGACAGATACGCAGTATTTT. Its protein is CSSGPQVTDTQYF. The chain is built from TRBV20-1 and TRBJ2-3; unclear D gene. V was shortened by 8 bases and J by 3 bases, with 15 bases between the two germline ends. The germline V gene has CDR1 DFQATT and CDR2 SNEGSKA (reference sequence). There are 13 residues in the CDR3.

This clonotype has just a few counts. This CDR3 reads CASSLGGLAGNSEQFF. The CDR3 bases are TGTGCCAGCAGTTTAGGCGGCTTAGCGGGAAATAGTGAGCAGTTCTTC. The genes are TRBV12-3 or TRBV12-4 and TRBJ2-1; 8 bases are shared with TRBD2. V dropped 1 base and J dropped 9; count of bases not matched to a gene: 11. This CDR3 has 16 amino acids.

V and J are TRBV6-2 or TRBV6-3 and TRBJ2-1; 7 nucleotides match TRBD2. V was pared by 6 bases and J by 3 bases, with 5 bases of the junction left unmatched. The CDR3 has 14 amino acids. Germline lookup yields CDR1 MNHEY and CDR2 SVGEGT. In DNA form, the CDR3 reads TGTGCCAGCAGAGGCGCGGGGGACTACAATGAGCAGTTCTTC. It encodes CASRGAGDYNEQFF.